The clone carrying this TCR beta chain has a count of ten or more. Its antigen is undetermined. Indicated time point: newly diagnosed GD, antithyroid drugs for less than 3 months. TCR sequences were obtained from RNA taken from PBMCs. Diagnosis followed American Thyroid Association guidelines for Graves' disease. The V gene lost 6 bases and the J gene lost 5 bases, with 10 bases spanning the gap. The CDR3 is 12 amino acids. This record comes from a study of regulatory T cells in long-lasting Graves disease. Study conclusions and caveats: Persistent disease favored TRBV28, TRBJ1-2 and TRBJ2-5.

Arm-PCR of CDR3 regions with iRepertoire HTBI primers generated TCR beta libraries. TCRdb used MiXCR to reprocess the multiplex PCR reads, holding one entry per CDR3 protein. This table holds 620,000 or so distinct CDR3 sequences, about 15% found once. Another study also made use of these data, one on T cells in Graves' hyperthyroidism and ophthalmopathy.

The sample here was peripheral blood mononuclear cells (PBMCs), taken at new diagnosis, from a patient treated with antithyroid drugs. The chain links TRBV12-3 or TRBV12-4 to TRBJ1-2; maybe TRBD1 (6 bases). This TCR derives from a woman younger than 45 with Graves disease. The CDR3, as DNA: TGTGCCAGCAGCAGGGGACCTTATGGCTACACCTTC. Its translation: CASSRGPYGYTF.